Included here is one T cell receptor beta chain sequence, with context. Antigen specificity is unknown. The repertoire was sequenced with immunoSEQ multiplex PCR; TCRdb's copy has only in-frame clones and lacks some. The data show over 400,000 clones, about 90% seen once. The sample comes from a study of Ad26.COV2.S vaccination and SARS-CoV-2 variants. Study as a whole: Donor got 5x10^10 or 1x10^11 viral particles of Ad26.COV2.S.

Treatment: some 20 received Ad26.COV2.S at low or high dose, single or two shots; several received placebo; per-sample allocation not given. The investigators took samples on day 63 after the first vaccine or placebo injection. It was Wuhan-strain SARS-CoV-2 spike that the Ad26 vaccine vector expressed. CDR1 is LGHNA and CDR2 is YSLEER in the germline V gene. The CDR3 runs 16 residues. Losses at the gene ends were 0 bases for V and 1 base for J; bases not matched to a gene: 5. Study observations and caveats: Breadth of non-spike TCRs did not differ between vaccinees and placebo recipients. Post-vaccination breadth of spike-specific CD8+ and CD4+ T cell responses was reportedly substantial.

This TCR derives from a person between 18 and 59 years old who received the Ad26.COV2.S COVID-19 vaccine or a placebo. Here the sequenced sample was peripheral blood, taken in a trial of Ad26.COV2.S vaccine versus placebo. The rearrangement links TRBV4-3 to TRBJ1-2; 7 bases line up with TRBD1. The CDR3 nucleotides read TGCGCCAGCAGCCAAGATATAGGGGACAGTAACTATGGCTACACCTTC. It specifies CASSQDIGDSNYGYTF.